The rows below give T cell receptor beta chains drawn from one sample of a study of T-cell memory formation after mild COVID-19. Using its own MiXCR run on the 5' RACE reads, TCRdb lists one record per CDR3 protein. The table lists 450,000 or so distinct CDR3 sequences, about 20% of them singletons, with 8.4% in the top ten. Sequenced material: PBMCs or a T cell subset sorted from them (not recorded which). All receptors derive from an adult woman who had mild COVID-19 (a few samples of this study predate the infection). Cell type and time point are not known. Both conserved end residues are part of each CDR3. D genes are given only for firm matches.

J | D | V | CDR3
TRBJ2-7 | TRBD2 | TRBV7-3 | CASSRGGGFTYEQYF
TRBJ1-1 | TRBD1 | TRBV4-1 | CASSQVPGQVPNTEAFF
TRBJ2-1 | NA | TRBV4-1 | CASSQDRARGRYNEQFF
TRBJ2-3 | TRBD2 | TRBV5-1 | CASSPRTSGSGDTQYF
TRBJ2-1 | TRBD2 | TRBV5-1 | CASSGLAGEGEQFF
TRBJ2-2 | NA | TRBV12-3/TRBV12-4 | CASKVGGPTGELFF
TRBJ1-1 | TRBD1 | TRBV5-4 | CASSPGTGGAKNTEAFF
TRBJ2-3 | NA | TRBV6-2/TRBV6-3 | CASLVGDTQYF
TRBJ2-2 | NA | TRBV5-6 | CASLRQGPGELFF
TRBJ2-2 | TRBD2 | TRBV20-1 | CSAKTSGGLTGELFF
TRBJ1-2 | NA | TRBV29-1 | CSVDSVNGYTF
TRBJ2-7 | NA | TRBV6-2/TRBV6-3 | CASSYLGDVGEQYF
TRBJ2-1 | TRBD2 | TRBV14 | CASSQDRALAGAGNEQFF
TRBJ2-1 | NA | TRBV7-2 | CASSLPALTDEQFF
TRBJ2-5 | NA | TRBV24-1 | CATSDYETQYF
TRBJ1-2 | NA | TRBV5-4 | CASSPAGPDNLYGYTF
TRBJ2-3 | TRBD1 | TRBV6-5 | CASSHRGVSTDTQYF
TRBJ2-1 | TRBD1 | TRBV24-1 | CATSDPRDRNDEQFF
TRBJ2-1 | NA | TRBV2 | CASNRGSNEQFF
TRBJ2-1 | TRBD1 | TRBV4-1 | CASSPPGTGSHEQFF
TRBJ2-1 | NA | TRBV29-1 | CSVEGEANNEQFF
TRBJ1-4 | TRBD1 | TRBV6-5 | CASSWGQGRWKEKLFF
TRBJ2-3 | NA | TRBV7-6 | CASSSRYRTSTDTQYF
TRBJ2-5 | NA | TRBV20-1 | CSAQRPGQETQYF
TRBJ1-1 | TRBD1 | TRBV6-1 | CASSDRQGPNTEAFF
TRBJ2-5 | TRBD1 | TRBV20-1 | CSGFVPTGGEETQYF
TRBJ2-5 | TRBD2 | TRBV2 | CASRPSGGAKETQYF
TRBJ2-3 | NA | TRBV6-5 | CASSYWGPASTDTQYF
TRBJ2-1 | NA | TRBV6-1 | CASSRLVNNEQFF